Listed here are 20 T cell receptor beta chains from one sample, sequenced in a study of CD8 T cells in Susac syndrome. Random hexamers served to reverse transcribe roughly 0.45 to 1 ug RNA. In TCRdb, the immunoSEQ multiplex PCR reads were re-called with MiXCR into one record per CDR3 protein. This sample carries some 96,000 distinct CDR3 sequences, around 94% of them seen once, and the ten largest clones take less than 0.4%. The sample comprised CD4+ T cells from PBMCs. The receptor set was obtained from a human donor with Susac syndrome.

V is TRBV4-3 and J is TRBJ1-2; TRBD1 aligns across 7 bases. The V and J ends lost 4 bases and 8 bases, in that order; junction bases with no gene match: 7. Germline assignment: CDR1 LGHNA and CDR2 YSLEER. This CDR3 spans 13 amino acids. CDR3: CASSRETGNGYTF. CDR3 DNA sequence: TGCGCCAGCAGCCGAGAGACAGGGAACGGCTACACCTTC.

The chain couples TRBV11-2 to TRBJ2-2, with D perhaps assigned TRBD1 or TRBD2 (5 bases each). V lost 5 bases and J lost 4, with 14 bases in between. Germline values: CDR1 SGHAT, CDR2 FQNNGV. This CDR3 has 15 amino acids. The CDR3 sequence: CASSPQRGPTGELFF. The CDR3 DNA reads as TGTGCCAGCAGCCCGCAGAGGGGCCCCACCGGGGAGCTGTTTTTT.

The CDR3 DNA is TGTGCCATCAGTGAGTCTACGGAATTCTACGAGCAGTACTTC. As protein: CAISESTEFYEQYF. This chain uses TRBV10-3 with TRBJ2-7; D is undetermined. The CDR3 sequence is 14 residues long. The germline V and J ends were trimmed by 0 bases and 3 bases, with 9 bases remaining between them. CDR1 ENHRY and CDR2 SYGVKD come from the germline V gene.

This sequence joins TRBV20-1 and TRBJ1-1, with D unclear. The CDR3 has 14 residues. CDR1 and CDR2 from the germline V gene are DFQATT and SNEGSKA (reference sequence). Trimming took 0 bases from V and 3 from J, leaving 11 bases between them. The CDR3 DNA reads as TGCAGTGCTAGAGATCCCCGGTTATACACTGAAGCTTTCTTT. It is translated as CSARDPRLYTEAFF.

This chain uses TRBV11-2 with TRBJ2-2; a weak D match, TRBD2 (6 bases). Trimming took off 5 bases at V and 1 base at J, with 14 bases between the two ends. The germline V gene has CDR1 SGHAT and CDR2 FQNNGV. The CDR3 has 16 residues. CDR3 DNA sequence: TGTGCCAGCAGCCACCTTGCGGGGCAGAACACCGGGGAGCTGTTTTTT. Its protein product is CASSHLAGQNTGELFF.

The rearrangement uses TRBV7-2 and TRBJ1-1; TRBD1 is a possible D gene (6 bases). Trimming pared 3 bases from V and 4 bases from J, leaving 12 bases between. Per the germline V gene, CDR1 is SGHTA and CDR2 is FQGNSA. CDR3 length equals 14 residues. CDR3 in amino acids: CASSFGGTFTEAFF. In DNA, the CDR3 is TGTGCCAGCAGCTTCGGGGGCACTTTCACTGAAGCTTTCTTT.

The gene calls are TRBV15 and TRBJ2-7; no clear D gene. Trimming cost V 0 bases and J 4 bases, with 7 bases left between them. CDR1 LNHNV and CDR2 YYDKDF come from the germline V gene (reference sequence). This CDR3 contains 13 residues. This CDR3 is CATSRDPGYEQYF. CDR3 coding DNA: TGTGCCACCAGCAGAGATCCTGGATACGAGCAGTACTTC.

The chain is built from TRBV6-6 and TRBJ2-4; D is undetermined. CDR3 length: 14 residues. Germline CDR1 reads MNHNY; CDR2 reads SVGAGI (reference sequence). V was pared by 7 bases and J by 6 bases, with 16 bases between. CDR3: CASTHLRDGNIQYF. CDR3 coding DNA: TGTGCCAGCACCCACTTGAGAGATGGAAACATTCAGTACTTC.

The chain joins TRBV4-3 to TRBJ2-4; possibly TRBD2 for D (6 bases). The germline gives CDR1 LGHNA, CDR2 YSLEER. Trimming removed 0 bases from V and 9 bases from J, with 15 bases in between. The CDR3 is made up of 15 amino acids. This CDR3 reads CASSQDWRGELIQYF. The CDR3, as DNA: TGCGCCAGCAGCCAAGATTGGCGGGGAGAGCTCATTCAGTACTTC.

The CDR3 nucleotides are TGTGCCACCAGCAGAGATCTTCAGGGGCCTACCTACGAGCAGTACTTC. It yields the protein CATSRDLQGPTYEQYF. V is TRBV15 and J is TRBJ2-7, with a weak D call TRBD1 (6 bases). Germline V gene data show CDR1 as LNHNV and CDR2 as YYDKDF (reference sequence). Deletions cut 0 bases from V and 2 bases from J, with 14 bases between. The CDR3 has 16 residues.

This rearrangement joins TRBV5-1 to TRBJ1-1; D is undetermined. From germline, CDR1 is SGHRS and CDR2 YFSETQ. CDR3 size: 13 residues. Trimming removed 1 base from V and 7 bases from J, with 11 bases in between. In nucleotides, the CDR3 is TGCGCCAGCAGCTTGCGTCCCCCACTTGAAGCTTTCTTT. This codes for CASSLRPPLEAFF.

The gene calls are TRBV20-1 and TRBJ2-7; D may match TRBD1 or TRBD2 (5 bases each). Trimming removed 6 bases from V and 9 bases from J, with 18 bases in between. The CDR3 is 12 amino acids. Germline V gives CDR1 DFQATT, CDR2 SNEGSKA (reference sequence). The CDR3 coding sequence is TGCAGTGCCTCCGGGACGATCCCTGGGCAGTACTTC. Protein sequence: CSASGTIPGQYF.

The rearrangement links TRBV3-1 to TRBJ1-1, with D possibly being TRBD1 (6 bases). Trimming removed 4 bases at V and 2 bases at J, with 17 bases between. The CDR3 is made up of 16 amino acids. CDR1 and CDR2 from the germline V gene are LGHDT and YNNKEL (reference sequence). The CDR3 DNA follows: TGTGCCAGCAGCCTGAGAAACAGGGAGGGAAACACTGAAGCTTTCTTT. Translation gives CASSLRNREGNTEAFF.

The chain is built from TRBV7-7 and TRBJ2-5; TRBD1 agrees at 9 bases. With 4 bases clipped from V and 2 bases from J, the junction kept 5 bases outside the gene matches. Germline assignment: CDR1 SSHAT and CDR2 FNYEAQ (reference sequence). This CDR3 comprises 15 residues. The CDR3 DNA reads TGTGCCAGCAGCTCCGAAGGGACAGGGCAAGAGACCCAGTACTTC. This encodes CASSSEGTGQETQYF.

The chain is built from TRBV6-2 or TRBV6-3 and TRBJ2-1; D unresolved. Germline CDR1 is MNHEY and CDR2 is SVGEGT. The CDR3 has 14 amino acids. Trimming stripped 5 bases from V and 6 bases from J, with 14 bases between. CDR3 amino acids: CASSQDKASNEQFF. The CDR3 DNA reads as TGTGCCAGCAGTCAAGATAAGGCCTCCAATGAGCAGTTCTTC.

The chain couples TRBV20-1 to TRBJ1-1, with 10 bases lining up with TRBD1. Per the germline V gene, CDR1 is DFQATT and CDR2 is SNEGSKA (reference sequence). This CDR3 comprises 14 residues. J lost 6 bases, V lost 5 bases, and 9 bases had no gene match. CDR3 protein: CSAQGGQGVPEAFF. The CDR3 DNA follows: TGCAGTGCTCAAGGCGGACAGGGGGTCCCTGAAGCTTTCTTT.

V is TRBV20-1 and J is TRBJ2-1, with 13 bases fitting TRBD2. CDR1 is DFQATT and CDR2 is SNEGSKA in the germline V gene (reference sequence). Germline trimming cut 4 bases from V and 5 bases from J; bases unmatched to any gene: 5. CDR3 length: 15 residues. CDR3 in DNA: TGCAGTGCTACAAGGACTAGCGGGGGCCACAATGAGCAGTTCTTC. Protein: CSATRTSGGHNEQFF.

This chain connects TRBV20-1 to TRBJ1-1, with D unclear. Trimming cost V 3 bases and J 0 bases, with 8 bases left between them. The CDR3 runs to 13 residues. The germline V gene has CDR1 DFQATT and CDR2 SNEGSKA (reference sequence). Written as DNA, the CDR3 is TGCAGTGCTAGGAGGGATATGAACACTGAAGCTTTCTTT. Translated: CSARRDMNTEAFF.

This clonotype was seen only once. The chain recombines TRBV5-1 with TRBJ2-7, with D possibly called TRBD1 or TRBD2 (7 bases each). CDR1 and CDR2 (germline): SGHRS, YFSETQ. The germline V and J ends were trimmed by 0 bases and 6 bases, with 13 bases remaining between them. The CDR3 is 14 amino acids. The CDR3 DNA follows: TGCGCCAGCAGCTTGGGACAGGGAGGGCGCGAGCAGTACTTC. This translates into CASSLGQGGREQYF.

This clonotype was seen once. CDR3 DNA sequence: TGCAGTGCTATAGGGGGGACAGAGGTCGACGAGCAGTACTTC. Its protein product is CSAIGGTEVDEQYF. The chain links TRBV20-1 to TRBJ2-7; possibly TRBD1 for D (7 bases). The CDR3 is made up of 14 amino acids. The germline V and J ends were trimmed by 4 bases and 5 bases, with 18 bases remaining between them. Germline loops: CDR1 DFQATT, CDR2 SNEGSKA (reference sequence).